The rows below give T cell receptor beta chains drawn from one sample of a study of Graves' ophthalmopathy and Graves' hyperthyroidism. One entry per CDR3 protein, called by TCRdb with MiXCR from the multiplex PCR reads. The data show hundreds of thousands of distinct CDR3 sequences, around 21% seen once. The specimen was peripheral blood. The receptors derive from a young woman with stable Graves' hyperthyroidism. Both conserved end residues are part of each CDR3. Each record gives: V gene, D gene, clone size, J gene, CDR3 protein, CDR3 DNA. D genes are given only for firm matches. Only some rows state a clone size, as once, few, many or a class for expanded clones.

V gene: TRBV18
D gene: NA
clone size: many
J gene: TRBJ1-2
CDR3 protein: CASSPTDGYGYTF
CDR3 DNA: TGTGCCAGCTCACCCACGGACGGCTACGGCTACACCTTC

V gene: TRBV5-1
D gene: NA
clone size: many
J gene: TRBJ1-2
CDR3 protein: CASSSTGHQANTF
CDR3 DNA: TGCGCCAGCAGCTCGACAGGTCACCAAGCAAACACCTTC

V gene: TRBV20-1
D gene: NA
clone size: NA
J gene: TRBJ1-1
CDR3 protein: CSAPQGRAGVTEAFF
CDR3 DNA: TGCAGTGCTCCCCAAGGTAGGGCAGGGGTGACTGAAGCTTTCTTT

V gene: TRBV4-3
D gene: NA
clone size: many
J gene: TRBJ2-6
CDR3 protein: CASSQDMGSGANVLTF
CDR3 DNA: TGCGCCAGCAGCCAAGATATGGGCTCTGGGGCCAACGTCCTGACTTTC

V gene: TRBV5-1
D gene: TRBD1
clone size: many
J gene: TRBJ2-7
CDR3 protein: CASSLDYRGDEQYF
CDR3 DNA: TGCGCCAGCAGCTTGGATTACAGGGGCGACGAGCAGTACTTC

V gene: TRBV2
D gene: TRBD1
clone size: NA
J gene: TRBJ2-7
CDR3 protein: CASSEGYRGFYEQYF
CDR3 DNA: TGTGCCAGCAGTGAGGGGTACAGGGGGTTCTACGAGCAGTACTTC

V gene: TRBV30
D gene: NA
clone size: many
J gene: TRBJ1-2
CDR3 protein: CAWSVGRVVYGYTF
CDR3 DNA: TGTGCCTGGAGTGTAGGTCGAGTCGTGTATGGCTACACCTTC

V gene: TRBV7-8
D gene: TRBD2
clone size: many
J gene: TRBJ2-5
CDR3 protein: CASSPNPTGLAGSQETQYF
CDR3 DNA: TGTGCCAGCAGCCCGAACCCGACTGGACTAGCGGGAAGCCAAGAGACCCAGTACTTC

V gene: TRBV7-9
D gene: TRBD1
clone size: many
J gene: TRBJ1-2
CDR3 protein: CASSLAQGDYGYTF
CDR3 DNA: TGTGCCAGCAGCTTAGCGCAGGGGGACTATGGCTACACCTTC

V gene: TRBV12-3/TRBV12-4
D gene: NA
clone size: many
J gene: TRBJ1-6
CDR3 protein: CASSPDRRSPLHF
CDR3 DNA: TGTGCCAGCAGTCCTGACCGAAGGTCACCCCTCCACTTT

V gene: TRBV13
D gene: NA
clone size: many
J gene: TRBJ2-5
CDR3 protein: CASSRGLKETQYF
CDR3 DNA: TGTGCCAGCAGCCGCGGACTAAAGGAGACCCAGTACTTC

V gene: TRBV25-1
D gene: NA
clone size: many
J gene: TRBJ2-4
CDR3 protein: CASSDTPSQGLPSAKDIKYF
CDR3 DNA: TGTGCCAGCAGTGATACCCCCTCGCAGGGTTTACCGTCAGCCAAGGACATTAAGTACTTC

V gene: TRBV7-9
D gene: TRBD1
clone size: many
J gene: TRBJ2-7
CDR3 protein: CASSYDRDYEQYF
CDR3 DNA: TGTGCCAGCAGCTACGACAGGGACTACGAGCAGTACTTC

V gene: TRBV6-1
D gene: NA
clone size: few
J gene: TRBJ2-7
CDR3 protein: CASSELDQGYNYEQYF
CDR3 DNA: TGTGCCAGCAGTGAACTGGACCAGGGGTACAATTACGAGCAGTACTTC

V gene: TRBV30
D gene: NA
clone size: NA
J gene: TRBJ1-2
CDR3 protein: CAWSDGHPQGHYGYIF
CDR3 DNA: TGTGCCTGGAGTGACGGCCACCCACAGGGTCACTATGGCTACATCTTC

V gene: TRBV5-1
D gene: TRBD2
clone size: many
J gene: TRBJ2-7
CDR3 protein: CASSSTGLGRGEQYF
CDR3 DNA: TGCGCCAGCAGCAGTACCGGACTGGGGAGGGGCGAGCAGTACTTC

V gene: TRBV3-1
D gene: TRBD2
clone size: few
J gene: TRBJ2-4
CDR3 protein: CASSHTGLAGNIKYF
CDR3 DNA: TGTGCCAGCAGCCATACCGGACTAGCGGGAAACATTAAGTACTTC

V gene: TRBV12-3/TRBV12-4
D gene: NA
clone size: many
J gene: TRBJ2-7
CDR3 protein: CASRTGPYEQYF
CDR3 DNA: TGTGCCAGCAGGACAGGTCCATACGAGCAGTACTTC

V gene: TRBV4-2
D gene: TRBD1
clone size: many
J gene: TRBJ1-6
CDR3 protein: CASSQDIPGQGYSPLHF
CDR3 DNA: TGTGCCAGCAGCCAAGATATCCCGGGACAGGGATATTCACCCCTCCACTTT

V gene: TRBV2
D gene: TRBD1
clone size: many
J gene: TRBJ2-2
CDR3 protein: CATMRDRTSNTGELFF
CDR3 DNA: TGTGCCACTATGAGGGACAGAACCTCGAACACCGGGGAGCTGTTTTTT

V gene: TRBV6-1
D gene: NA
clone size: many
J gene: TRBJ1-3
CDR3 protein: CASSALDTVDTIYF
CDR3 DNA: TGTGCCAGCAGTGCCCTAGACACCGTGGACACCATATATTTT

V gene: TRBV4-1
D gene: NA
clone size: NA
J gene: TRBJ1-1
CDR3 protein: CASSPRDGSGTEAFF
CDR3 DNA: TGCGCCAGCAGCCCCCGGGATGGGTCGGGCACTGAAGCTTTCTTT

V gene: TRBV12-3/TRBV12-4
D gene: NA
clone size: many
J gene: TRBJ2-2
CDR3 protein: CASSFGRGTGELFF
CDR3 DNA: TGTGCCAGCAGTTTTGGGCGGGGAACCGGGGAGCTGTTTTTT

V gene: TRBV6-5
D gene: TRBD1
clone size: many
J gene: TRBJ2-7
CDR3 protein: CASSYSTGPKGEQYF
CDR3 DNA: TGTGCCAGCAGTTACTCGACAGGGCCCAAGGGCGAGCAGTACTTC

V gene: TRBV20-1
D gene: TRBD1
clone size: many
J gene: TRBJ2-7
CDR3 protein: CSAILGQVNSYEQYF
CDR3 DNA: TGCAGTGCTATCCTAGGACAGGTGAACTCCTACGAGCAGTACTTC

V gene: TRBV30
D gene: TRBD1
clone size: NA
J gene: TRBJ2-7
CDR3 protein: CAWSTGQGASEQYF
CDR3 DNA: TGTGCCTGGTCTACGGGACAGGGGGCGTCCGAGCAGTACTTC

V gene: TRBV6-1
D gene: NA
clone size: many
J gene: TRBJ2-7
CDR3 protein: CASRLYPGSYEQYF
CDR3 DNA: TGTGCCAGCAGACTGTACCCGGGGAGCTACGAGCAGTACTTC

V gene: TRBV20-1
D gene: TRBD2
clone size: many
J gene: TRBJ2-5
CDR3 protein: CSARDAAGGWKTQYF
CDR3 DNA: TGCAGTGCTAGAGATGCGGCGGGAGGGTGGAAGACCCAGTACTTC

V gene: TRBV7-3
D gene: NA
clone size: few
J gene: TRBJ2-7
CDR3 protein: CASPHASGHREQYF
CDR3 DNA: TGTGCCAGCCCTCACGCCTCGGGGCATCGGGAGCAGTACTTC

V gene: TRBV6-1
D gene: NA
clone size: NA
J gene: TRBJ2-2
CDR3 protein: CASYRPPGELFF
CDR3 DNA: TGTGCCAGCTACAGGCCCCCTGGGGAGCTGTTTTTT

V gene: TRBV6-1
D gene: TRBD2
clone size: many
J gene: TRBJ2-5
CDR3 protein: CASSGLAGGPETQYF
CDR3 DNA: TGTGCCAGCAGTGGACTAGCGGGAGGGCCAGAGACCCAGTACTTC

V gene: TRBV2
D gene: TRBD1
clone size: NA
J gene: TRBJ1-2
CDR3 protein: CASREWPPRDRGPFGYGYTF
CDR3 DNA: TGTGCCAGCAGAGAATGGCCACCGCGGGACAGGGGACCATTTGGCTATGGCTACACCTTC

V gene: TRBV7-2
D gene: TRBD2
clone size: many
J gene: TRBJ2-2
CDR3 protein: CASSFPLAGVNRELFF
CDR3 DNA: TGTGCCAGCAGCTTCCCTCTAGCGGGAGTTAACCGGGAGCTGTTTTTT

V gene: TRBV11-2
D gene: NA
clone size: NA
J gene: TRBJ1-3
CDR3 protein: CASTTGGLAGNTIYF
CDR3 DNA: TGTGCCAGCACCACAGGAGGACTCGCTGGAAACACCATATATTTT

V gene: TRBV7-2
D gene: TRBD1
clone size: NA
J gene: TRBJ1-2
CDR3 protein: CASSLGGQGALGYTF
CDR3 DNA: TGTGCCAGCAGCTTAGGGGGACAGGGGGCGCTTGGCTACACCTTC

V gene: TRBV12-3/TRBV12-4
D gene: NA
clone size: many
J gene: TRBJ2-7
CDR3 protein: CASSFTGMANEQYF
CDR3 DNA: TGTGCCAGCAGTTTTACAGGGATGGCCAACGAGCAGTACTTC

V gene: TRBV7-9
D gene: NA
clone size: many
J gene: TRBJ2-7
CDR3 protein: CASSLEATVPYEQYF
CDR3 DNA: TGTGCCAGCAGCTTAGAGGCGACAGTTCCCTACGAGCAGTACTTC

V gene: TRBV4-2
D gene: NA
clone size: NA
J gene: TRBJ1-5
CDR3 protein: CASRRCSNQPQHF
CDR3 DNA: TGTGCCAGCAGGCGATGTAGCAATCAGCCCCAGCATTTT

V gene: TRBV4-2
D gene: NA
clone size: many
J gene: TRBJ2-5
CDR3 protein: CASSQQGEETQYF
CDR3 DNA: TGTGCCAGCAGCCAGCAGGGAGAGGAGACCCAGTACTTC

V gene: TRBV11-2
D gene: TRBD1
clone size: many
J gene: TRBJ1-2
CDR3 protein: CASSLGGTGAGYTF
CDR3 DNA: TGTGCCAGCAGCTTAGGAGGGACAGGGGCCGGCTACACCTTC

V gene: TRBV6-1
D gene: TRBD1
clone size: few
J gene: TRBJ1-2
CDR3 protein: CASSEAPTRTGGYGYTF
CDR3 DNA: TGTGCCAGCAGTGAAGCTCCAACGAGGACAGGGGGCTATGGCTACACCTTC

V gene: TRBV20-1
D gene: NA
clone size: many
J gene: TRBJ1-1
CDR3 protein: CSARRTANTEAFF
CDR3 DNA: TGCAGTGCTCGAAGGACGGCGAACACTGAAGCTTTCTTT

V gene: TRBV28
D gene: TRBD2
clone size: many
J gene: TRBJ2-7
CDR3 protein: CASPPPGREDQSKYEQYF
CDR3 DNA: TGTGCCAGCCCACCACCGGGGCGGGAGGACCAATCGAAGTACGAGCAGTACTTC

V gene: TRBV11-2
D gene: NA
clone size: many
J gene: TRBJ2-2
CDR3 protein: CASSLGSSTGELFF
CDR3 DNA: TGTGCCAGCAGCTTGGGTAGCAGCACCGGGGAGCTGTTTTTT

V gene: TRBV10-3
D gene: NA
clone size: medium-sized
J gene: TRBJ1-2
CDR3 protein: CAISPTPAPPQNGYTF
CDR3 DNA: TGTGCCATCAGCCCAACACCCGCGCCGCCCCAAAATGGCTACACCTTC

V gene: TRBV15
D gene: NA
clone size: NA
J gene: TRBJ2-7
CDR3 protein: CATSRDQDYEQYF
CDR3 DNA: TGTGCCACCAGCAGAGATCAGGACTACGAGCAGTACTTC

V gene: TRBV5-1
D gene: TRBD1
clone size: many
J gene: TRBJ2-7
CDR3 protein: CASSPTTGTSYEQYF
CDR3 DNA: TGCGCCAGCAGCCCCACGACAGGGACCTCCTACGAGCAGTACTTC

V gene: TRBV7-9
D gene: NA
clone size: many
J gene: TRBJ2-5
CDR3 protein: CASSSQIQGRQETQYF
CDR3 DNA: TGTGCCAGCAGCTCACAAATACAAGGACGCCAAGAGACCCAGTACTTC

V gene: TRBV6-1
D gene: TRBD1
clone size: NA
J gene: TRBJ2-7
CDR3 protein: CASSAPGQVVEQYF
CDR3 DNA: TGTGCCAGCAGTGCTCCGGGACAGGTAGTTGAGCAGTACTTC

V gene: TRBV6-1
D gene: NA
clone size: NA
J gene: TRBJ1-2
CDR3 protein: CASSPGLRGYTF
CDR3 DNA: TGTGCCAGCAGCCCAGGATTGCGCGGCTACACCTTC

V gene: TRBV28
D gene: TRBD1
clone size: NA
J gene: TRBJ1-6
CDR3 protein: CASSSPGTEVGSPLHF
CDR3 DNA: TGTGCCAGCAGTTCACCCGGGACAGAAGTCGGTTCACCCCTCCACTTT

V gene: TRBV20-1
D gene: TRBD2
clone size: NA
J gene: TRBJ2-7
CDR3 protein: CSAGLSGRRDEQYF
CDR3 DNA: TGCAGTGCTGGTTTAAGCGGGAGACGCGACGAGCAGTACTTC

V gene: TRBV28
D gene: NA
clone size: many
J gene: TRBJ1-5
CDR3 protein: CASSRTVNQPQHF
CDR3 DNA: TGTGCCAGCAGCCGGACAGTGAATCAGCCCCAGCATTTT

V gene: TRBV6-1
D gene: NA
clone size: NA
J gene: TRBJ1-1
CDR3 protein: CASSAPGLNTEAFF
CDR3 DNA: TGTGCCAGCAGTGCCCCTGGGTTGAACACTGAAGCTTTCTTT

V gene: TRBV11-2
D gene: NA
clone size: many
J gene: TRBJ2-5
CDR3 protein: CASSLVLRDQETQYF
CDR3 DNA: TGTGCCAGCAGCTTAGTACTTCGGGATCAAGAGACCCAGTACTTC

V gene: TRBV30
D gene: NA
clone size: few
J gene: TRBJ2-7
CDR3 protein: CAWSLNGEQYF
CDR3 DNA: TGTGCCTGGAGTCTCAACGGGGAGCAGTACTTC

V gene: TRBV12-3/TRBV12-4
D gene: NA
clone size: NA
J gene: TRBJ1-3
CDR3 protein: CASRHRVGGNTIYF
CDR3 DNA: TGTGCCAGCAGGCACAGGGTTGGTGGAAACACCATATATTTT

V gene: TRBV20-1
D gene: NA
clone size: many
J gene: TRBJ1-5
CDR3 protein: CSAYRTAEREPQHF
CDR3 DNA: TGCAGTGCTTACCGGACGGCCGAGCGGGAGCCCCAGCATTTT

V gene: TRBV9
D gene: NA
clone size: many
J gene: TRBJ2-7
CDR3 protein: CASSVDSGVEQYF
CDR3 DNA: TGTGCCAGCAGCGTAGATTCGGGGGTAGAGCAGTACTTC

V gene: TRBV7-6
D gene: NA
clone size: many
J gene: TRBJ2-7
CDR3 protein: CASSRASYEQYF
CDR3 DNA: TGTGCCAGCAGCCGGGCGTCCTACGAGCAGTACTTC